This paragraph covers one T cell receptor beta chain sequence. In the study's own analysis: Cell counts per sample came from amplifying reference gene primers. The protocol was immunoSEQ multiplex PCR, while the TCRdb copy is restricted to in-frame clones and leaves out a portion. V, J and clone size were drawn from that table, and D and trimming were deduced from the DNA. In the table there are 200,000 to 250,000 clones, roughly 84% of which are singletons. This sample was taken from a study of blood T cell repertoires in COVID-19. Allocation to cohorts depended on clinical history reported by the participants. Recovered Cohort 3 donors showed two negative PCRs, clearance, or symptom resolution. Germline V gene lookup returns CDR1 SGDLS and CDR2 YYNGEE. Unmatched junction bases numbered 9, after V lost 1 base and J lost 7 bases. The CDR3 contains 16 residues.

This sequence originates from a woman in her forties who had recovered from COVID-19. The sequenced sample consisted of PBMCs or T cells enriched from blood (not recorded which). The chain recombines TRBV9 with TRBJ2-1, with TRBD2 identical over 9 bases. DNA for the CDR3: TGTGCCAGCAGCGTAAGGGTAGCGGGAGCGGGTAATGAGCAGTTCTTC. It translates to CASSVRVAGAGNEQFF.